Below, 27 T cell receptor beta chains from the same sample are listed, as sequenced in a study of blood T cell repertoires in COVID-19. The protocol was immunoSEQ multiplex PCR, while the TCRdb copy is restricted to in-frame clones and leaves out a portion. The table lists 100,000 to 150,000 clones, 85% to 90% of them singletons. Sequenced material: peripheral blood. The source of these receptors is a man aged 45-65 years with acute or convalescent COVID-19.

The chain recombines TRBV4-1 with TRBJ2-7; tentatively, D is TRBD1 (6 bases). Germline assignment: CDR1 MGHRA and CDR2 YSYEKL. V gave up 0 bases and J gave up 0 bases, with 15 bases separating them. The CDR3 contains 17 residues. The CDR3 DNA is TGCGCCAGCAGCCAAGATCGGTGGGGACAAAACTCCTACGAGCAGTACTTC. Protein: CASSQDRWGQNSYEQYF.

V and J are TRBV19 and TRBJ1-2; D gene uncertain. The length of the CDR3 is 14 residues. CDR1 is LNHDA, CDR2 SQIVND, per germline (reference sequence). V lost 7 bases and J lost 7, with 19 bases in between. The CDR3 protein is CASISAARRSGYTF. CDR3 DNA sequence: TGTGCCAGTATATCCGCCGCGCGGAGATCTGGCTACACCTTC.

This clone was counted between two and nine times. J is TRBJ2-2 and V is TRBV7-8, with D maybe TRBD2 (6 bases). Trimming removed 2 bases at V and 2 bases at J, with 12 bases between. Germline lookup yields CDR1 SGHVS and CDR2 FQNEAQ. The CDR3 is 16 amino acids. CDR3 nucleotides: TGTGCCAGCAGCTTATATGCGGGACTTAACACCGGGGAGCTGTTTTTT. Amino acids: CASSLYAGLNTGELFF.

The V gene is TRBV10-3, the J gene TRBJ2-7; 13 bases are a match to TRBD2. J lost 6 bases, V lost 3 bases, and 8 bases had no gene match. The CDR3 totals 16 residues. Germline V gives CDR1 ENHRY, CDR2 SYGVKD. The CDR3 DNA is TGTGCCATCAGTGAACTAGCGGGAGGGCCGGGAACCGAGCAGTACTTC. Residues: CAISELAGGPGTEQYF.

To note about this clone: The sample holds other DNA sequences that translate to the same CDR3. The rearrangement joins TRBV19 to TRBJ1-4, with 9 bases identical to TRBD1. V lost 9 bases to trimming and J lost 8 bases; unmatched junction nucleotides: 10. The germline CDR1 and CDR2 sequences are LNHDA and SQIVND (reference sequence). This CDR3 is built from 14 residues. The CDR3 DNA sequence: TGTGCCAGCCGATTACAGGGGGCGGGAGAAAAACTGTTTTTT. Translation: CASRLQGAGEKLFF.

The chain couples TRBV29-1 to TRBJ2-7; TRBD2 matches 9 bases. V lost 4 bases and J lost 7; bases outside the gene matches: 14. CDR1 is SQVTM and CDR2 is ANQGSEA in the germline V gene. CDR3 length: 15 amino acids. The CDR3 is CSVAFASGTSREQYF. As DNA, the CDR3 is TGCAGCGTTGCCTTTGCTAGCGGGACGTCTAGAGAGCAGTACTTC.

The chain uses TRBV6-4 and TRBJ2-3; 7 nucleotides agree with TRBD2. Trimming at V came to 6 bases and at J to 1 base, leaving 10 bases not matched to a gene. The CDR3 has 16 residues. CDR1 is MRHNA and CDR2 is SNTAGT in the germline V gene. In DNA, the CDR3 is TGTGCCAGCAGGGGCCAAAGGCTAGCGGGCACAGATACGCAGTATTTT. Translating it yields CASRGQRLAGTDTQYF.

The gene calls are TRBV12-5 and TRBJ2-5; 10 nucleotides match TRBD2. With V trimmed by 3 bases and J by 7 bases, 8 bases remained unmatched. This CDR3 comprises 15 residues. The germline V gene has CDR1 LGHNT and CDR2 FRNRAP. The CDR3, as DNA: TGTGCTAGTGGTTTAGGACTAGCGGCGAGCGGGACCCAGTACTTC. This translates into CASGLGLAASGTQYF.

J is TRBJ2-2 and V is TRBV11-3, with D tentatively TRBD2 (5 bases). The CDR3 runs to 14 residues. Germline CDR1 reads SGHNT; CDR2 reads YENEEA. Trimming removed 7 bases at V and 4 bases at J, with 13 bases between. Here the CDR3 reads CASKARAGTGELFF. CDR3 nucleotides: TGTGCCAGCAAAGCCCGGGCGGGCACCGGGGAGCTGTTTTTT.

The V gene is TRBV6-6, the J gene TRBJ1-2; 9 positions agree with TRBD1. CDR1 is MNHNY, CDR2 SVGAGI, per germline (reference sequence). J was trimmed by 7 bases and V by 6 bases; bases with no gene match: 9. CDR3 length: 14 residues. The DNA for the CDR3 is TGTGCCAGCAGAGGACAGGGGCGAACTGGTGGCTACACCTTC. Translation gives CASRGQGRTGGYTF.

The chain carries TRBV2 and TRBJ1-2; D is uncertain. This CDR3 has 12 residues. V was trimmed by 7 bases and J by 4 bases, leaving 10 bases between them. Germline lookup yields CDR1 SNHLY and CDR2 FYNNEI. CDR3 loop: CASTGLTYGYTF. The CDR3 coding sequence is TGTGCCAGCACCGGACTGACCTATGGCTACACCTTC.

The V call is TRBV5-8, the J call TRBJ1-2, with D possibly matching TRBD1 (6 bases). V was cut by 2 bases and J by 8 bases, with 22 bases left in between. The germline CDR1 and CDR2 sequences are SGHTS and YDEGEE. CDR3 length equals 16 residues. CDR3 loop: CASSLSGQPTILGYTF. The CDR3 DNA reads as TGTGCCAGCAGCTTATCCGGACAGCCGACAATCTTGGGCTACACCTTC.

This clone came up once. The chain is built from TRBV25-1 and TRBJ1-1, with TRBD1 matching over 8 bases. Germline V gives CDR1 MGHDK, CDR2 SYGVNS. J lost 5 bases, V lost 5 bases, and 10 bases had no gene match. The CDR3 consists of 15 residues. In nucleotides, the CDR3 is TGTGCCAGCAGTCCTCCGGACAGGGACGGGACTGAAGCTTTCTTT. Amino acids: CASSPPDRDGTEAFF. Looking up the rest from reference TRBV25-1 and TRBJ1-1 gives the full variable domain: EADIYQTPRYLVIGTGKKITLECSQTMGHDKMYWYQQDPGMELHLIHYSYGVNSTEKGDLSSESTVSRIRTEHFPLTLESARPSHTSQYLCASSPPDRDGTEAFFGQGTRLTVV.

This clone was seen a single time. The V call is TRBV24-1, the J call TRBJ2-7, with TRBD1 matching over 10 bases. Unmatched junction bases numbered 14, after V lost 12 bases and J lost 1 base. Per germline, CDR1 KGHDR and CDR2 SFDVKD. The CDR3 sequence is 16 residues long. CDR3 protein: CAARVGDRGTSYEQYF. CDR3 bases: TGTGCCGCTAGGGTGGGGGACAGGGGTACATCCTACGAGCAGTACTTC.

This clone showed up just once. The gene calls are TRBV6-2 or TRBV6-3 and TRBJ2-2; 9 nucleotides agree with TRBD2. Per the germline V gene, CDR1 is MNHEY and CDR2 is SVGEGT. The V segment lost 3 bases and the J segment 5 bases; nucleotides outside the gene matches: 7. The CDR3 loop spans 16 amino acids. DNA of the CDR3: TGTGCCAGCAGTTATGGCGCGGGAGGGCGAACCGGGGAGCTGTTTTTT. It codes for CASSYGAGGRTGELFF.

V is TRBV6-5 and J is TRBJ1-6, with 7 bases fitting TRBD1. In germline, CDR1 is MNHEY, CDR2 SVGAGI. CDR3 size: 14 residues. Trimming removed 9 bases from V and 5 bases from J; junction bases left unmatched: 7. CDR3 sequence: CASAPTGNNSPLHF. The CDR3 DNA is TGTGCCAGTGCCCCGACAGGGAATAATTCACCCCTCCACTTT.

In DNA, the CDR3 is TGCAGCGGGACAGAGACAGGGTACGAGCAGTACTTC. Translation gives CSGTETGYEQYF. The rearrangement joins TRBV29-1 to TRBJ2-7; 7 positions match TRBD1. After removal of 7 bases from V and 4 bases from J, the junction contained 7 bases not matched to a gene. The V gene's germline CDR1 is SQVTM and CDR2 ANQGSEA. CDR3 length: 12 residues.

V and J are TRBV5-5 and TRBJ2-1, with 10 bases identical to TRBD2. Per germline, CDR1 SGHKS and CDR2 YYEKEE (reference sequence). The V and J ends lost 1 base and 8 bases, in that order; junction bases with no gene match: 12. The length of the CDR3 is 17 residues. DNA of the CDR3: TGTGCCAGCAGCTTGAGGGATTCTAGCGGGAGTTGGCATGAGCAGTTCTTC. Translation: CASSLRDSSGSWHEQFF. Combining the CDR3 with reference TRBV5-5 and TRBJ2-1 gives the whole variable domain DAGVTQSPTHLIKTRGQQVTLRCSPISGHKSVSWYQQVLGQGPQFIFQYYEKEERGRGNFPDRFSARQFPNYSSELNVNALLLGDSALYLCASSLRDSSGSWHEQFFGPGTRLTVL.

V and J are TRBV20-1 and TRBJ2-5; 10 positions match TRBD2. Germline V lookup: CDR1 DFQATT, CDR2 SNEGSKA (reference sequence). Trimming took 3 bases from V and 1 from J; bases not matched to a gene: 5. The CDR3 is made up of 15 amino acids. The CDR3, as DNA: TGCAGTGCTAGTCCTAGCGGGAGATCCCAAGAGACCCAGTACTTC. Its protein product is CSASPSGRSQETQYF.

CDR3 loop: CSAFLLGRDTQYF. CDR3 nucleotide sequence: TGCAGCGCCTTCCTCCTAGGGAGAGATACGCAGTATTTT. The chain is built from TRBV29-1 and TRBJ2-3, with D tentatively TRBD2 (5 bases). The CDR3 runs to 13 residues. Germline loops: CDR1 SQVTM, CDR2 ANQGSEA. With 7 bases removed from V and 5 bases from J, the gap between germline ends came to 16 bases.

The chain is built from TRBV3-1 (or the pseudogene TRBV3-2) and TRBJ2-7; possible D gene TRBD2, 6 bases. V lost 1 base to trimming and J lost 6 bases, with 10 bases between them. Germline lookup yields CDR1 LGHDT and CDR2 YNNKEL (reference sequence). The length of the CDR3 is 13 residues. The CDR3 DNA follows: TGTGCCAGCAGCCAAGTGCAGGGAGGCGAGCAGTACTTC. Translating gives CASSQVQGGEQYF.

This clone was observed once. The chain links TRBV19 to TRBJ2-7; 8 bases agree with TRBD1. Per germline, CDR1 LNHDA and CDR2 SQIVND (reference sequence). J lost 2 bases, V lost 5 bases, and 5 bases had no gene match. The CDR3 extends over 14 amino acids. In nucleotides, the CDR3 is TGTGCCAGTAGTTATATGGGACAGGCCTACGAGCAGTACTTC. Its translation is CASSYMGQAYEQYF.

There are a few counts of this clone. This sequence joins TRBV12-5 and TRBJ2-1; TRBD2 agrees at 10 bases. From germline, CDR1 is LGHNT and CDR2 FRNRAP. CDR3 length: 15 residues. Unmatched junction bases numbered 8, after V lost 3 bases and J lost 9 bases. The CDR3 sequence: CASGLTAGGPGEQFF. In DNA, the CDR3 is TGTGCTAGTGGTTTAACAGCGGGAGGGCCGGGTGAGCAGTTCTTC.

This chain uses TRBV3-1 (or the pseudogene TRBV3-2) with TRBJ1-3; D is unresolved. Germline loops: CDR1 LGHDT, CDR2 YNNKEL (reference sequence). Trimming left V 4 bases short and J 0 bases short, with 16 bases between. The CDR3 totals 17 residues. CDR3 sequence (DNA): TGTGCCAGCAGCCCCACCTTAGCGTACAGCTCTGGAAACACCATATATTTT. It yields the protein CASSPTLAYSSGNTIYF.

The CDR3 nucleotides read TGTGCCTGGAAATCGACAGGGTTTAGAAACCAAGAGACCCAGTACTTC. Translating it yields CAWKSTGFRNQETQYF. The chain joins TRBV30 to TRBJ2-5; 7 bases are a match to TRBD1. Germline CDR1 GTSNPN, CDR2 SVGIG (reference sequence). With 4 bases clipped from V and 0 bases from J, the junction kept 11 bases outside the gene matches. The CDR3 has 16 residues.

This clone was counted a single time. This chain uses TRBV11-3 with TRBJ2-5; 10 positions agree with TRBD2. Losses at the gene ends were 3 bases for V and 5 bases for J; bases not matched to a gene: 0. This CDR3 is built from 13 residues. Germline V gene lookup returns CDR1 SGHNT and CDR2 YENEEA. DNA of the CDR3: TGTGCCAGCAGCTTTAGCGGGAGGGAGACCCAGTACTTC. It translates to CASSFSGRETQYF.

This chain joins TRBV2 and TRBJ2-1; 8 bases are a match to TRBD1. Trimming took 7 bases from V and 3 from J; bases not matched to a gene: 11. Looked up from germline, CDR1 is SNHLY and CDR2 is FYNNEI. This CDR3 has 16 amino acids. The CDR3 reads CASKNRGLDLYNEQFF. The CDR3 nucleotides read TGTGCCAGCAAGAACAGGGGGTTGGACCTCTACAATGAGCAGTTCTTC.